This record concerns one T cell receptor beta chain sequence. This record comes from a study of blood T cells in healthy people across ages. A J-beta primer mix and a sample-barcoded 5' primer were used in a second PCR of roughly 6 to 12 cycles. MiXCR was run by TCRdb on the 5' RACE reads, yielding one entry per CDR3 protein. The table lists more than 900,000 distinct CDR3 sequences, under 30% of them singletons. This same sample was also taken into another study, of T cells of mothers and their children. That paper states: Second-PCR amplification with M1S added sample barcodes and 2-4 random nucleotides. The yield was over 8.5 million TCR beta CDR3 reads from each mother and roughly 3 million from each child.

The sequence derives from a girl aged 2-10 years in good health. The sample comprised blood.

As DNA, the CDR3 is TGCAGTGCTAGTCGTCAGTCAGGCGTCTCGACTGAAGCTTTCTTT. This sequence encodes CSASRQSGVSTEAFF. The chain links TRBV20-1 to TRBJ1-1, with no clear D. Between the trimmed V and J ends, which lost 3 bases and 5 bases, there was a span of 19 bases. The CDR3 spans 15 residues. Germline CDR1 is DFQATT and CDR2 is SNEGSKA (reference sequence).